This T cell receptor beta chain was observed in a study of blood T cell repertoires in COVID-19. In the original processing: Quantification of nucleated cells was approximated via reference gene primer amplification. Sequencing used immunoSEQ multiplex PCR; TCRdb keeps in-frame clones, though not all of them. V, J and clone size reflect that table, while D and trimming were determined from the DNA. The sample lists approximately 140,000 clones; around 87% were seen once. Trimming removed 1 base from V and 3 bases from J; junction bases left unmatched: 6. The CDR3 is 15 residues long. CDR1 is LGHNA, CDR2 YSLEER, per germline.

The source is a woman aged 55-75 years with active or convalescent COVID-19. Sequencing used peripheral blood. The genes are TRBV4-3 and TRBJ2-7, with 7 nucleotides matching TRBD1. CDR3 sequence reads: CASSQGTGAGYEQYF. CDR3 nucleotide sequence: TGCGCCAGCAGCCAAGGCACAGGGGCCGGCTACGAGCAGTACTTC.